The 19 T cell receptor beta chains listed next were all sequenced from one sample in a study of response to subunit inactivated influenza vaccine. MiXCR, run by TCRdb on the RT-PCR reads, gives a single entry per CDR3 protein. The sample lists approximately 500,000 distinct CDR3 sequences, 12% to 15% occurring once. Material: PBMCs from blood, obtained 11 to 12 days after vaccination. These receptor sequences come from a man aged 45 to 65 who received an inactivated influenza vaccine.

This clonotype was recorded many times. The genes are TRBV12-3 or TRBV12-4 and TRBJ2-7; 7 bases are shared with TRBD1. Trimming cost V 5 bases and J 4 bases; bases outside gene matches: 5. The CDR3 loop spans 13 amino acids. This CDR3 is CASSPGQPYEQYF. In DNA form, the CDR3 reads TGTGCCAGCAGTCCGGGACAGCCTTACGAGCAGTACTTC.

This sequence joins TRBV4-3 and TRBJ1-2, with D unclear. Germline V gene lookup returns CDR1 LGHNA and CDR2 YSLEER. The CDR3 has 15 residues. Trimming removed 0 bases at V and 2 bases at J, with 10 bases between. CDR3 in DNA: TGCGCCAGCAGCCAAGATAGACGGATGAACTATGGCTACACCTTC. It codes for CASSQDRRMNYGYTF.

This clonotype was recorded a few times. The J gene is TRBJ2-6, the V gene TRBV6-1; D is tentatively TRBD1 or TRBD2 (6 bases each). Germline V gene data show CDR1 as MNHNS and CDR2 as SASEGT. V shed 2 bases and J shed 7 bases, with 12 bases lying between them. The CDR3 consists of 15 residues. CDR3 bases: TGTGCCAGCAGTGAAAGCCTGGGGGGCGCCAACGTCCTGACTTTC. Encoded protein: CASSESLGGANVLTF.

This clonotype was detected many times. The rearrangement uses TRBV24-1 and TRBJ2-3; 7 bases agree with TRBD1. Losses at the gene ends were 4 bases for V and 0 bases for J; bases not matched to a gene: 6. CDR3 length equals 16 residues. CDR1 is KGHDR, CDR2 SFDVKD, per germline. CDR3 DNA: TGTGCCACCAGTGACGGGGACAGCACTAGCACAGATACGCAGTATTTT. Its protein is CATSDGDSTSTDTQYF.

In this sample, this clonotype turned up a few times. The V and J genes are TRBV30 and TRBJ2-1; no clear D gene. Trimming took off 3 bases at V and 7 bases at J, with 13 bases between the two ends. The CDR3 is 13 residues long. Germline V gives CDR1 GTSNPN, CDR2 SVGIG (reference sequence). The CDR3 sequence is CAWSSTSGNEQFF. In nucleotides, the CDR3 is TGTGCCTGGAGCTCGACGAGTGGAAATGAGCAGTTCTTC.

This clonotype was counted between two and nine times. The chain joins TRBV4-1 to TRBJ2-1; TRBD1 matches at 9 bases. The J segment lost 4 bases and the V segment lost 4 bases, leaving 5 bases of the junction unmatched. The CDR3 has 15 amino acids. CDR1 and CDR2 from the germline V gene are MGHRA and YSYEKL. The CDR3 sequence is CASSPQGALYNEQFF. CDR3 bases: TGCGCCAGCAGCCCACAGGGGGCTTTATACAATGAGCAGTTCTTC.

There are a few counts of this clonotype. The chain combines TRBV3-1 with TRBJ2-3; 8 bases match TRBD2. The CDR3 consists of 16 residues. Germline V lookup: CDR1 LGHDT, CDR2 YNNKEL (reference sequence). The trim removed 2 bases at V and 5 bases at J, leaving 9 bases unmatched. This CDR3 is CASSQMRGVREDTQYF. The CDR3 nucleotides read TGTGCCAGCAGCCAAATGCGGGGGGTACGCGAAGATACGCAGTATTTT.

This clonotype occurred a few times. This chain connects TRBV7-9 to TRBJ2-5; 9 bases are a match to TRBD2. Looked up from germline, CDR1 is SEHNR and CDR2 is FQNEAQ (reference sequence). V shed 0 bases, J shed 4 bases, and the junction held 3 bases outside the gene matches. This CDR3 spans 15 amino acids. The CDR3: CASSLAAGGRETQYF. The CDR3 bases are TGTGCCAGCAGCTTAGCCGCGGGGGGGAGAGAGACCCAGTACTTC.

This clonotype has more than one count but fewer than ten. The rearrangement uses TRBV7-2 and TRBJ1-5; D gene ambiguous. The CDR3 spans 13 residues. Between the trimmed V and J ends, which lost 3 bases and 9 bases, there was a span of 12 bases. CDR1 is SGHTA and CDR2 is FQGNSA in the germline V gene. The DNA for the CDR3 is TGTGCCAGCAGCTTTGAATCCGATCGGCCCCAGCATTTT. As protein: CASSFESDRPQHF.

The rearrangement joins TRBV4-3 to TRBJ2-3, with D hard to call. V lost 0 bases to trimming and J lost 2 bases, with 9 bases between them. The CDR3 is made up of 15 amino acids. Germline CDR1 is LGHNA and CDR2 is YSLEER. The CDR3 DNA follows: TGCGCCAGCAGCCAAGAGGGTCTCGTCACAGATACGCAGTATTTT. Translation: CASSQEGLVTDTQYF.

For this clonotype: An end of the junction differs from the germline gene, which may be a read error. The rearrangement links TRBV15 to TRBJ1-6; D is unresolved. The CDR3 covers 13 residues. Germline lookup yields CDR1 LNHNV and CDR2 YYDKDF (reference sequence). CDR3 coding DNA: TGTGCCAACAGCAGAGATCTTGGATCACCCCTCCACTTT. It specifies CANSRDLGSPLHF.

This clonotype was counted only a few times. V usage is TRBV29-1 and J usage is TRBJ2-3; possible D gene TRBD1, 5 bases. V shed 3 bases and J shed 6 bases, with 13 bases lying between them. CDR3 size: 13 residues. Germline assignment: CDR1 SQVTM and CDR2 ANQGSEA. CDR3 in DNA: TGCAGCGTTGATGGTGGGGCAGTTGATACGCAGTATTTT. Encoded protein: CSVDGGAVDTQYF.

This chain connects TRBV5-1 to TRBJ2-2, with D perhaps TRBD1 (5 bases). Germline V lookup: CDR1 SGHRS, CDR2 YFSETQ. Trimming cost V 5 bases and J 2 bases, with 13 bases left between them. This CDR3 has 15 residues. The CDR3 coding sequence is TGCGCCAGCAGTTACAGGAGATCTAACACCGGGGAGCTGTTTTTT. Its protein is CASSYRRSNTGELFF.

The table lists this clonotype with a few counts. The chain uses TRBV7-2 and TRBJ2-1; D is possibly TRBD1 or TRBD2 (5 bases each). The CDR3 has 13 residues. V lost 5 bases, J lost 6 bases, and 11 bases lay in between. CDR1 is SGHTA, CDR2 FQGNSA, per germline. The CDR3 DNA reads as TGTGCCAGCAGCATACTAGGGGTCAATGAGCAGTTCTTC. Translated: CASSILGVNEQFF.

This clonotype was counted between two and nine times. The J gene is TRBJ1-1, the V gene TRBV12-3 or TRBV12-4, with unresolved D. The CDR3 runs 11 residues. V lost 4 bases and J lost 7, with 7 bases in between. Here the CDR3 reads CASSYSFEAFF. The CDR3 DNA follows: TGTGCCAGCAGTTATAGTTTTGAAGCTTTCTTT.

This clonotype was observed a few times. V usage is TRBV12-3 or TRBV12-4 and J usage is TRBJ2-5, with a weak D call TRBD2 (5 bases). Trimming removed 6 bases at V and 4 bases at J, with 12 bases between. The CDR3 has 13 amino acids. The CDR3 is CASRRGVGETQYF. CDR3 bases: TGTGCCAGCAGACGGGGAGTTGGAGAGACCCAGTACTTC.

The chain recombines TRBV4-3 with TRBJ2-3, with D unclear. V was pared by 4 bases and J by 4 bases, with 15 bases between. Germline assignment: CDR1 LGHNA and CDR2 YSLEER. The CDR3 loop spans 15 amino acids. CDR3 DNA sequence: TGCGCCAGCAGCCCCCAGGCCCGGCAGGCAGATACGCAGTATTTT. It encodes CASSPQARQADTQYF.

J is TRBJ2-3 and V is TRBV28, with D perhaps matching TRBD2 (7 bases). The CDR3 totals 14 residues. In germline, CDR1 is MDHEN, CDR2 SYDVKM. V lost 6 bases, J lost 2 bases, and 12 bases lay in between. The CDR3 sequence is CASRGGGVTDTQYF. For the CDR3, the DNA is TGTGCCAGCAGGGGCGGGGGCGTCACAGATACGCAGTATTTT.

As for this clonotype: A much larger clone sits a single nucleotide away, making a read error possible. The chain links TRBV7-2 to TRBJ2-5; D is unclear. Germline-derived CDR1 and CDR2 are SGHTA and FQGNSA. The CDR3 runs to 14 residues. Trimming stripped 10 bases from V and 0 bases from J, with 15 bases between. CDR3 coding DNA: TGTGCCAACAAAAAGGCAGTGTACCAAGAGACCCAGTACTTC. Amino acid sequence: CANKKAVYQETQYF.